The sequence of this T cell receptor beta chain was determined in a study of early T cells in non-severe SARS-CoV-2 infection. General study findings and limits: Matches to VDJdb favored anti-spike CD8 responses and missed private and CD4 specificities.

On this clonotype: Its antigen is not identified. A read error may account for a junction end that differs from germline.

Individual cDNA molecules received unique molecular identifiers. TCRdb reprocessed the 5' RACE reads via MiXCR and lists one record per CDR3 protein. This sample has more than 90,000 distinct CDR3 sequences, with less than 15% found just once. Sequencing used whole blood. The receptor was isolated from an adult who was a healthcare worker with PCR-confirmed SARS-CoV-2 infection or an uninfected control (not recorded which).

The CDR3, as DNA: TGTGCCAACAGCTTATTAATTTCCGGGACAGGGGGAGATACGCAGTATTTT. It yields the protein CANSLLISGTGGDTQYF. The chain carries TRBV7-8 and TRBJ2-3, with TRBD1 matching 11 bases. CDR1 and CDR2 from the germline V gene are SGHVS and FQNEAQ. The CDR3 contains 17 residues. Complete variable domain (other parts from reference TRBV7-8 and TRBJ2-3): GAGVSQSPRYKVAKRGQDVALRCDPISGHVSLFWYQQALGQGPEFLTYFQNEAQLDKSGLPSDRFFAERPEGSVSTLKIQRTQQEDSAVYLCANSLLISGTGGDTQYFGPGTRLTVL.